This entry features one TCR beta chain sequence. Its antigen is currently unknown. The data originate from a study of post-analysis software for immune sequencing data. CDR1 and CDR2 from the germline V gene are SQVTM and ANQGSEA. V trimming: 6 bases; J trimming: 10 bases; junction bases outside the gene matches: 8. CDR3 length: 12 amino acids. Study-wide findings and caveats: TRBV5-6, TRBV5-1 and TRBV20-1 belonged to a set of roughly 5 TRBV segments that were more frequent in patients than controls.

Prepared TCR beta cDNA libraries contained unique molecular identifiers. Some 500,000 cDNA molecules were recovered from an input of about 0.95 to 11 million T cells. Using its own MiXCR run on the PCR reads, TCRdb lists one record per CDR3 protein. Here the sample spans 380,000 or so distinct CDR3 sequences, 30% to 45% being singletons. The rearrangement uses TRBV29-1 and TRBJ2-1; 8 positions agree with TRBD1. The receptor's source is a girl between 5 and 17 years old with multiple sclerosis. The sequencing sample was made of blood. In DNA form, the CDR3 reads TGCAGCGTAGGACAGGGTCAACGAGAGCAGTTCTTC. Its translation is CSVGQGQREQFF.